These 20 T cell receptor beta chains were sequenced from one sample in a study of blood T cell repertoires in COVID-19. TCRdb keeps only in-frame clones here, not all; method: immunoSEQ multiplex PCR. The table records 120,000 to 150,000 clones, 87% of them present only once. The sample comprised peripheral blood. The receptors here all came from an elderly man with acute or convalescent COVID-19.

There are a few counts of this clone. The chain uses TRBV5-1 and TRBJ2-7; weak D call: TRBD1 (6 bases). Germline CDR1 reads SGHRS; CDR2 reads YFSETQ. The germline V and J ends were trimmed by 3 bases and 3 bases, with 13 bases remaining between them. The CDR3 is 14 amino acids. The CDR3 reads CASSSQGSGYEQYF. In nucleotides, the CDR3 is TGCGCCAGCAGCTCACAGGGATCGGGCTACGAGCAGTACTTC.

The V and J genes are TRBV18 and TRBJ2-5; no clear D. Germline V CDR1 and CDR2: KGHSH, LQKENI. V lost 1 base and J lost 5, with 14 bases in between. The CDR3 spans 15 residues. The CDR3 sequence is CASSPLRGVGETQYF. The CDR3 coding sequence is TGTGCCAGCTCACCACTCAGAGGTGTCGGGGAGACCCAGTACTTC.

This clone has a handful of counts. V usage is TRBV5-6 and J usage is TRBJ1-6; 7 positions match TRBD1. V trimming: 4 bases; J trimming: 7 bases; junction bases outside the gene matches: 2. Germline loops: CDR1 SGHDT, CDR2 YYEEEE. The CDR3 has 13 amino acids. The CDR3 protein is CASSRDSNSPLHF. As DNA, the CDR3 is TGTGCCAGCAGCAGGGACAGCAATTCACCCCTCCACTTT.

CDR3: CASSRVAHEQYF. For the CDR3, the DNA is TGTGCCAGCAGCAGGGTCGCCCACGAGCAGTACTTC. This rearrangement joins TRBV28 to TRBJ2-7; weak D call: TRBD1 (5 bases). CDR1 MDHEN and CDR2 SYDVKM come from the germline V gene. V was shortened by 6 bases and J by 5 bases, with 11 bases between the two germline ends. CDR3 size: 12 residues.

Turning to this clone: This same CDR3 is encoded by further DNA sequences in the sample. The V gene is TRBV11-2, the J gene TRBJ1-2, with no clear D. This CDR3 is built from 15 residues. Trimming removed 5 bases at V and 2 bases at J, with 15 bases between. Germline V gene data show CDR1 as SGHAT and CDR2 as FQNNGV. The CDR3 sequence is CASSLLSGWNYGYTF. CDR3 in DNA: TGTGCCAGCAGCCTACTTAGCGGGTGGAACTATGGCTACACCTTC.

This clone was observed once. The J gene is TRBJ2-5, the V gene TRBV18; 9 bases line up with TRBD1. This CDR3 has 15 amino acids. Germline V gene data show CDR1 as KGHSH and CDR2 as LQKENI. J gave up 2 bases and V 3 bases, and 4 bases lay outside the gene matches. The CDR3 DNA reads TGTGCCAGCTCACCGGGACAGGGCCAACAAGAGACCCAGTACTTC. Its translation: CASSPGQGQQETQYF.

The CDR3 DNA reads as TGTGCCAGCAGTGGGGCTTCCGCCTCGGGCAATTCACCCCTCCACTTT. Residues: CASSGASASGNSPLHF. The rearrangement links TRBV27 to TRBJ1-6; perhaps TRBD1 as D (5 bases). CDR1 MNHEY and CDR2 SMNVEV come from the germline V gene (reference sequence). The CDR3 runs to 16 residues. Trimming took 5 bases from V and 7 from J, leaving 18 bases between them.

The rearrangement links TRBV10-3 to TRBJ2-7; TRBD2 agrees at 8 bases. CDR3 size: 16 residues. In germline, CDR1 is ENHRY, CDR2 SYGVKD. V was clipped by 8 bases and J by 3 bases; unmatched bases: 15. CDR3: CAIAGLDPAGVYEQYF. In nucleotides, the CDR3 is TGTGCCATCGCTGGCTTAGATCCAGCGGGAGTCTACGAGCAGTACTTC.

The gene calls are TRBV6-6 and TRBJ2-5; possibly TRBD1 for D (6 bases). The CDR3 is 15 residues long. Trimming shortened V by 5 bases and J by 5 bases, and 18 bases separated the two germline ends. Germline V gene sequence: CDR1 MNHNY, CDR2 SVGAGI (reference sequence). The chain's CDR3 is CASSPWTAGTETQYF. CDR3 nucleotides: TGTGCCAGCAGTCCCTGGACAGCCGGGACGGAGACCCAGTACTTC.

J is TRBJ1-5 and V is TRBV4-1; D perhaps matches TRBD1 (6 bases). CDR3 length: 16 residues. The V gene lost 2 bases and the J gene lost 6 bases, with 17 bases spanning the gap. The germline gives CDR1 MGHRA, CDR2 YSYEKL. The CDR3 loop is CASSQSTGPRFQPQHF. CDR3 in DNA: TGCGCCAGCAGCCAATCGACAGGCCCAAGATTTCAGCCCCAGCATTTT.

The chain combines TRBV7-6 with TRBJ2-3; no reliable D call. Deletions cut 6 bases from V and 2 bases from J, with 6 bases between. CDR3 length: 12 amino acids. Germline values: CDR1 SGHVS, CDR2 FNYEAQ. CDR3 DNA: TGTGCCAGCAGGCAGGACACAGATACGCAGTATTTT. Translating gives CASRQDTDTQYF. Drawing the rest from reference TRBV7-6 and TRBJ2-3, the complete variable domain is GAGVSQSPRYKVTKRGQDVALRCDPISGHVSLYWYRQALGQGPEFLTYFNYEAQQDKSGLPNDRFSAERPEGSISTLTIQRTEQRDSAMYRCASRQDTDTQYFGPGTRLTVL.

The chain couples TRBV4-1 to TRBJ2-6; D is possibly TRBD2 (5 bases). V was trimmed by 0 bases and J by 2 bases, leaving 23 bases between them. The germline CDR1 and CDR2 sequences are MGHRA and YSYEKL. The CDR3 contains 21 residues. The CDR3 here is CASSQDLARREGRTGANVLTF. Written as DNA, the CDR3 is TGCGCCAGCAGCCAAGACTTGGCGCGGCGAGAGGGCAGGACTGGGGCCAACGTCCTGACTTTC.

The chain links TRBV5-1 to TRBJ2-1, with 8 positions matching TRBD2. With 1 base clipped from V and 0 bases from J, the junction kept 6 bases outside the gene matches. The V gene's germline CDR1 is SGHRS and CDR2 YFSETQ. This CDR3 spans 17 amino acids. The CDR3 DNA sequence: TGCGCCAGCAGCTTGTTATTAGCGGGACTCTCCTACAATGAGCAGTTCTTC. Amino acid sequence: CASSLLLAGLSYNEQFF.

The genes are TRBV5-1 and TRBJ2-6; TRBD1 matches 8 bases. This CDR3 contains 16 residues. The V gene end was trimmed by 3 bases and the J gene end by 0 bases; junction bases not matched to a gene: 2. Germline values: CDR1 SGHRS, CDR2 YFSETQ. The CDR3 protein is CASSWTGSSGANVLTF. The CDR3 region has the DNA TGCGCCAGCAGCTGGACAGGGAGCTCTGGGGCCAACGTCCTGACTTTC.

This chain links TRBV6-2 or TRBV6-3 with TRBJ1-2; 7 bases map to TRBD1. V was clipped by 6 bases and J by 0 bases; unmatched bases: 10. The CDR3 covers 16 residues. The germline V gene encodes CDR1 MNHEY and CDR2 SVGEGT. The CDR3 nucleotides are TGTGCCAGCAGCCCGGGACAGCGGATACCTAACTATGGCTACACCTTC. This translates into CASSPGQRIPNYGYTF.

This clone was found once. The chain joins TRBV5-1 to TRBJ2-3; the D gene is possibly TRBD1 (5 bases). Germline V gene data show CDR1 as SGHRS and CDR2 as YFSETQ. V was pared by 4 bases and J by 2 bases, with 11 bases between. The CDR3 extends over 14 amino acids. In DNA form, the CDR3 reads TGCGCCAGCAGCACCAGCAGGGCCACAGATACGCAGTATTTT. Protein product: CASSTSRATDTQYF.

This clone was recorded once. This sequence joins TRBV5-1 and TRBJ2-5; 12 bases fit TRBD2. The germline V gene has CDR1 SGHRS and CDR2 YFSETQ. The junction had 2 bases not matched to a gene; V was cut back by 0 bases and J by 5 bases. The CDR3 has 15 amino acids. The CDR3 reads CASSLGGLAGETQYF. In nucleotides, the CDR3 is TGCGCCAGCAGCTTGGGAGGACTAGCGGGGGAGACCCAGTACTTC.

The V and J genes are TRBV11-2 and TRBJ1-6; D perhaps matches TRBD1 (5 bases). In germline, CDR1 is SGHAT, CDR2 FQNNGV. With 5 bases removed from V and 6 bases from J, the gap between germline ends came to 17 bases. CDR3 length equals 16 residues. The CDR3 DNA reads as TGTGCCAGCAGCCCAGGAGGGACCCCCGGTAATTCACCCCTCCACTTT. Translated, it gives CASSPGGTPGNSPLHF. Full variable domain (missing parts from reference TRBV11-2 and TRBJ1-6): EAGVAQSPRYKIIEKRQSVAFWCNPISGHATLYWYQQILGQGPKLLIQFQNNGVVDDSQLPKDRFSAERLKGVDSTLKIQPAKLEDSAVYLCASSPGGTPGNSPLHFGNGTRLTVT.

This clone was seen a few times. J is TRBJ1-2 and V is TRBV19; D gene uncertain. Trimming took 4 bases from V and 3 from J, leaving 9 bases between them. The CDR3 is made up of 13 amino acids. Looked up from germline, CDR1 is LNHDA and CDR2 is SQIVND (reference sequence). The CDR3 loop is CASSTGAYYGYTF. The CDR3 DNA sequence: TGTGCCAGTAGTACCGGTGCCTACTATGGCTACACCTTC. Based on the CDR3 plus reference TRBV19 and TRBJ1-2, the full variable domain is DGGITQSPKYLFRKEGQNVTLSCEQNLNHDAMYWYRQDPGQGLRLIYYSQIVNDFQKGDIAEGYSVSREKKESFPLTVTSAQKNPTAFYLCASSTGAYYGYTFGSGTRLTVV.

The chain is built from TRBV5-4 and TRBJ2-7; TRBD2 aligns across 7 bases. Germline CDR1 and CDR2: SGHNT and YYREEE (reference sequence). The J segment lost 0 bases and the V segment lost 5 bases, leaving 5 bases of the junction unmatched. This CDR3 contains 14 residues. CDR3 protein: CASRAGTNSYEQYF. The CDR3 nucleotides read TGTGCCAGCAGGGCCGGGACTAACTCCTACGAGCAGTACTTC.